Following are 25 T cell receptor beta chains from one sample sequenced in a study of control samples from healthy donors and cancer patients. The assay was immunoSEQ multiplex PCR, and TCRdb's table has in-frame clones only and misses some. The sample contains roughly 160,000 clones, approximately 86% of which appear only once. Sequencing input: blood. Receptor source: a woman younger than 45 in good health.

The rearrangement joins TRBV29-1 to TRBJ1-1, with D maybe TRBD1 (6 bases). CDR3 size: 18 residues. Germline CDR1 reads SQVTM; CDR2 reads ANQGSEA. Trimming left V 6 bases short and J 3 bases short, with 29 bases between. DNA for the CDR3: TGCAGCGTGGGACCCGGGACAACTGCGTTAGATACCTACACTGAAGCTTTCTTT. Protein product: CSVGPGTTALDTYTEAFF.

The rearrangement links TRBV6-4 to TRBJ1-2; possibly TRBD1 for D (6 bases). There are 12 residues in the CDR3. Germline values: CDR1 MRHNA, CDR2 SNTAGT. Trimming removed 5 bases at V and 2 bases at J, with 6 bases between. CDR3 sequence: CASSQGNYGYTF. CDR3 DNA: TGTGCCAGCAGTCAGGGGAACTATGGCTACACCTTC.

V gene TRBV5-1 combines with J gene TRBJ1-5; maybe TRBD1 (5 bases). The germline CDR1 and CDR2 sequences are SGHRS and YFSETQ. V gave up 2 bases and J gave up 6 bases, with 15 bases separating them. CDR3 length equals 15 residues. CDR3 coding DNA: TGCGCCAGCAGCTTTTCGGGGGAGAAAGGTCAGCCCCAGCATTTT. It translates to CASSFSGEKGQPQHF. Full variable domain (rest looked up from reference TRBV5-1 and TRBJ1-5): KAGVTQTPRYLIKTRGQQVTLSCSPISGHRSVSWYQQTPGQGLQFLFEYFSETQRNKGNFPGRFSGRQFSNSRSEMNVSTLELGDSALYLCASSFSGEKGQPQHFGDGTRLSIL.

The gene calls are TRBV6-2 or TRBV6-3 and TRBJ2-7; 9 bases are a match to TRBD2. V was pared by 0 bases and J by 0 bases, with 3 bases of the junction left unmatched. CDR3 size: 16 residues. CDR1 and CDR2 from the germline V gene are MNHEY and SVGEGT. As DNA, the CDR3 is TGTGCCAGCAGTTACTCGAGGCGGGAGGGCTCCTACGAGCAGTACTTC. This gives the protein CASSYSRREGSYEQYF.

This chain links TRBV5-1 with TRBJ2-2; D remains ambiguous. This CDR3 contains 11 residues. The ends were cut back, 5 bases at V and 7 bases at J, with 6 bases in the middle. CDR1 and CDR2 from the germline V gene are SGHRS and YFSETQ. The CDR3 bases are TGCGCCAGCAGAGTGGGCGGGGAGCTGTTTTTT. Protein: CASRVGGELFF.

The sample holds one count of this clone. This chain connects TRBV7-9 to TRBJ2-4; TRBD2 matches 14 bases. V shed 5 bases, J shed 1 base, and the junction held 4 bases outside the gene matches. This CDR3 spans 17 amino acids. Looked up from germline, CDR1 is SEHNR and CDR2 is FQNEAQ (reference sequence). In DNA, the CDR3 is TGTGCCAGCAGCGGGACTAGCGGGAGTAGGGCCAAAAACATTCAGTACTTC. The encoded protein is CASSGTSGSRAKNIQYF.

Only a few counts were recorded for this clone. V and J are TRBV6-5 and TRBJ1-1, with D maybe TRBD1 (6 bases). Between the trimmed V and J ends, which lost 2 bases and 3 bases, there was a span of 13 bases. Germline CDR1 is MNHEY and CDR2 is SVGAGI. This CDR3 spans 15 amino acids. CDR3 protein: CASSYRLRGDTEAFF. CDR3 coding DNA: TGTGCCAGCAGTTACAGGTTGAGGGGGGACACTGAAGCTTTCTTT.

The J gene is TRBJ2-3, the V gene TRBV7-8; D remains unclear. The germline CDR1 and CDR2 sequences are SGHVS and FQNEAQ. V lost 1 base and J 1 base, leaving 12 bases between the germline ends. The CDR3 contains 16 residues. CDR3 amino acids: CASSLGSSRRTDTQYF. In DNA, the CDR3 is TGTGCCAGCAGCTTAGGTTCCAGCCGTCGCACAGATACGCAGTATTTT.

This clone was counted only a few times. This chain connects TRBV2 to TRBJ1-1; tentatively, D is TRBD1 (5 bases). The germline V and J ends were trimmed by 1 base and 8 bases, with 11 bases remaining between them. The CDR3 runs to 13 residues. Germline V gene data show CDR1 as SNHLY and CDR2 as FYNNEI. CDR3 residues: CASSEVRGEEAFF. The CDR3 DNA reads as TGTGCCAGCAGTGAAGTTCGGGGCGAGGAAGCTTTCTTT. The complete variable domain, with remaining parts taken from reference TRBV2 and TRBJ1-1, reads EPEVTQTPSHQVTQMGQEVILRCVPISNHLYFYWYRQILGQKVEFLVSFYNNEISEKSEIFDDQFSVERPDGSNFTLKIRSTKLEDSAMYFCASSEVRGEEAFFGQGTRLTVV.

This chain links TRBV19 with TRBJ2-1, with TRBD1 matching over 9 bases. Germline V gives CDR1 LNHDA, CDR2 SQIVND (reference sequence). The CDR3 consists of 15 residues. After removal of 6 bases from V and 1 base from J, the junction contained 4 bases not matched to a gene. CDR3 amino acids: CASRTGQGSYNEQFF. CDR3 DNA: TGTGCCAGTAGAACAGGACAGGGGTCCTACAATGAGCAGTTCTTC.

The chain links TRBV18 to TRBJ2-1; a possible D gene is TRBD1 (5 bases). V was pared by 4 bases and J by 7 bases, with 11 bases between. Germline lookup yields CDR1 KGHSH and CDR2 LQKENI. CDR3 size: 13 residues. CDR3 region: CASSRIRQNEQFF. CDR3 sequence (DNA): TGTGCCAGCTCACGTATCAGACAGAATGAGCAGTTCTTC.

Comments on this clone: Within the sample, other DNA sequences also encode this same CDR3. The V gene is TRBV12-3 or TRBV12-4, the J gene TRBJ2-5; 7 positions agree with TRBD2. The V gene end was trimmed by 1 base and the J gene end by 4 bases; junction bases not matched to a gene: 0. CDR3 length equals 13 residues. The CDR3 protein is CASSLGGGETQYF. CDR3 bases: TGTGCCAGCAGTTTAGGGGGGGGAGAGACCCAGTACTTC.

The chain combines TRBV5-6 with TRBJ2-2, with no clear D. Germline V gives CDR1 SGHDT, CDR2 YYEEEE. This CDR3 spans 16 amino acids. V gave up 0 bases and J gave up 0 bases, with 9 bases separating them. The CDR3 DNA reads TGTGCCAGCAGCTTGGCAAATGTGGCGAACACCGGGGAGCTGTTTTTT. Protein sequence: CASSLANVANTGELFF. Full variable domain (outside the CDR3, taken from reference TRBV5-6 and TRBJ2-2): DAGVTQSPTHLIKTRGQQVTLRCSPKSGHDTVSWYQQALGQGPQFIFQYYEEEERQRGNFPDRFSGHQFPNYSSELNVNALLLGDSALYLCASSLANVANTGELFFGEGSRLTVL.

The gene calls are TRBV19 and TRBJ2-3, with D tentatively TRBD2 (5 bases). This CDR3 has 13 amino acids. V was pared by 9 bases and J by 2 bases, with 12 bases between. Germline V CDR1 and CDR2: LNHDA, SQIVND (reference sequence). This CDR3 is CASRKGATDTQYF. The CDR3 nucleotides are TGTGCCAGCCGCAAGGGAGCCACAGATACGCAGTATTTT.

This sequence joins TRBV11-2 and TRBJ1-2, with 7 bases identical to TRBD1. The CDR3 has 16 amino acids. Germline V gives CDR1 SGHAT, CDR2 FQNNGV. J lost 0 bases, V lost 5 bases, and 9 bases had no gene match. The CDR3 region is CASSHYRGRTNYGYTF. The CDR3 DNA is TGTGCCAGCAGCCATTACAGGGGCCGAACTAACTATGGCTACACCTTC. Combining the CDR3 with reference TRBV11-2 and TRBJ1-2 gives the whole variable domain EAGVAQSPRYKIIEKRQSVAFWCNPISGHATLYWYQQILGQGPKLLIQFQNNGVVDDSQLPKDRFSAERLKGVDSTLKIQPAKLEDSAVYLCASSHYRGRTNYGYTFGSGTRLTVV.

Only a few counts were recorded for this clone. The chain has TRBV6-5 and TRBJ1-5; no reliable D call. This CDR3 contains 14 residues. Germline CDR1 reads MNHEY; CDR2 reads SVGAGI. V was cut by 7 bases and J by 6 bases, with 16 bases left in between. The CDR3 nucleotides read TGTGCCAGCAACGCCGGACGCCGGGCTCAGCCCCAGCATTTT. Protein sequence: CASNAGRRAQPQHF.

The rearrangement uses TRBV5-8 and TRBJ1-2; 10 nucleotides align to TRBD1. The CDR3 is 15 residues long. The V gene end was trimmed by 2 bases and the J gene end by 7 bases; junction bases not matched to a gene: 8. Per the germline V gene, CDR1 is SGHTS and CDR2 is YDEGEE. The CDR3 sequence: CASSLPGQGYGGYTF. The CDR3 bases are TGTGCCAGCAGCTTACCGGGACAGGGGTATGGTGGCTACACCTTC.

This clone was seen a few times. V and J are TRBV4-2 and TRBJ2-3; no clear D. The V gene lost 0 bases and the J gene lost 5 bases, with 9 bases spanning the gap. This CDR3 is built from 14 residues. CDR1 and CDR2 from the germline V gene are LGHNA and YNFKEQ. The chain's CDR3 is CASSQEIVGDTQYF. CDR3 nucleotide sequence: TGTGCCAGCAGCCAAGAGATCGTAGGAGATACGCAGTATTTT.

This clone was detected only once. The chain couples TRBV6-1 to TRBJ2-1; 9 nucleotides match TRBD2. The germline V gene encodes CDR1 MNHNS and CDR2 SASEGT. The ends lost 2 bases at V and 12 bases at J; junction bases unmatched: 14. This CDR3 comprises 16 residues. The CDR3 DNA reads TGTGCCAGCAGTGAACTAGCGGGGAACTCCCACGGGGTGCAGTTCTTC. It translates to CASSELAGNSHGVQFF.

The genes are TRBV5-4 and TRBJ1-1, with 9 positions matching TRBD1. J gave up 3 bases and V 5 bases, and 11 bases lay outside the gene matches. The germline CDR1 and CDR2 sequences are SGHNT and YYREEE (reference sequence). This CDR3 has 16 residues. This CDR3 reads CASSHGDRVLDTEAFF. CDR3 DNA sequence: TGTGCCAGCAGTCACGGGGACAGGGTTCTTGACACTGAAGCTTTCTTT.

The rearrangement links TRBV5-1 to TRBJ2-5; TRBD2 agrees at 10 bases. The CDR3 contains 15 residues. Germline V gene lookup returns CDR1 SGHRS and CDR2 YFSETQ. V was clipped by 6 bases and J by 4 bases; unmatched bases: 9. The chain's CDR3 is CASTLRTSGVETQYF. CDR3 DNA sequence: TGCGCCAGCACCCTCCGCACTAGCGGGGTAGAGACCCAGTACTTC.

The chain links TRBV19 to TRBJ2-7; 9 bases line up with TRBD1. The V segment lost 5 bases and the J segment 5 bases; nucleotides outside the gene matches: 10. Germline lookup yields CDR1 LNHDA and CDR2 SQIVND (reference sequence). The CDR3 runs to 15 residues. The chain's CDR3 is CASSSGGQGSDEQYF. CDR3 in DNA: TGTGCCAGTAGTTCCGGGGGACAGGGATCAGACGAGCAGTACTTC. Together with reference TRBV19 and TRBJ2-7, the CDR3 gives the full variable domain: DGGITQSPKYLFRKEGQNVTLSCEQNLNHDAMYWYRQDPGQGLRLIYYSQIVNDFQKGDIAEGYSVSREKKESFPLTVTSAQKNPTAFYLCASSSGGQGSDEQYFGPGTRLTVT.

The chain employs TRBV19 and TRBJ1-5; 7 bases are shared with TRBD1. The CDR3 is made up of 14 amino acids. The J segment lost 6 bases and the V segment lost 6 bases, leaving 8 bases of the junction unmatched. Germline assignment: CDR1 LNHDA and CDR2 SQIVND (reference sequence). The CDR3 DNA follows: TGTGCCAGTAGACAGGACAGGACGGTTCAGCCCCAGCATTTT. This codes for CASRQDRTVQPQHF.

The chain carries TRBV7-9 and TRBJ2-1; D gene uncertain. This CDR3 contains 15 residues. V lost 2 bases, J lost 4 bases, and 12 bases lay in between. In germline, CDR1 is SEHNR, CDR2 FQNEAQ (reference sequence). The CDR3 DNA is TGTGCCAGCAGCTTACAGGACCTACATTACAATGAGCAGTTCTTC. Its protein product is CASSLQDLHYNEQFF.

V and J are TRBV24-1 and TRBJ1-2; D unresolved. V was cut by 1 base and J by 6 bases, with 8 bases left in between. The CDR3 totals 13 residues. Germline CDR1 KGHDR, CDR2 SFDVKD. CDR3 sequence: CATSDLLSDGYTF. CDR3 bases: TGTGCCACCAGTGATTTATTATCCGATGGCTACACCTTC.